This passage covers 7 T cell receptor beta chains from one sample sequenced in a study of T cell repertoires in ileal Crohn's disease. Assay: immunoSEQ multiplex PCR; the TCRdb copy retains only in-frame clones and omits some. Of some 17,000 clones listed, approximately 86% are singletons. Sequenced input: ileal tissue. All receptors derive from an adult with Crohn's disease.

The chain joins TRBV9 to TRBJ2-2; D not resolved. From germline, CDR1 is SGDLS and CDR2 YYNGEE. The CDR3 is made up of 13 amino acids. V gave up 2 bases and J gave up 3 bases, with 5 bases separating them. The CDR3 loop reads CASSVTHTGELFF. The CDR3 DNA is TGTGCCAGCAGCGTCACTCACACCGGGGAGCTGTTTTTT. Full variable domain (rest looked up from reference TRBV9 and TRBJ2-2): DSGVTQTPKHLITATGQRVTLRCSPRSGDLSVYWYQQSLDQGLQFLIQYYNGEERAKGNILERFSAQQFPDLHSELNLSSLELGDSALYFCASSVTHTGELFFGEGSRLTVL.

This chain connects TRBV7-8 to TRBJ1-2, with a tentative D call TRBD1 (5 bases). Between the trimmed V and J ends, which lost 0 bases and 1 base, there was a span of 15 bases. CDR3 length: 17 amino acids. In germline, CDR1 is SGHVS, CDR2 FQNEAQ. The CDR3 loop reads CASSLARVAGNNYGYTF. CDR3 in DNA: TGTGCCAGCAGCTTAGCACGGGTAGCAGGGAATAACTATGGCTACACCTTC.

V is TRBV4-1 and J is TRBJ2-4, with TRBD2 matching over 12 bases. Germline V gene lookup returns CDR1 MGHRA and CDR2 YSYEKL. J gave up 5 bases and V 4 bases, and 9 bases lay outside the gene matches. This CDR3 has 17 amino acids. The CDR3: CASSRRVLAGGENIQYF. The DNA of the CDR3 is TGCGCCAGCAGCCGTAGAGTTCTAGCGGGAGGGGAAAACATTCAGTACTTC.

The rearrangement uses TRBV7-8 and TRBJ1-2; D not certain. The germline V and J ends were trimmed by 6 bases and 3 bases, with 14 bases remaining between them. The CDR3 consists of 14 residues. CDR1 is SGHVS and CDR2 is FQNEAQ in the germline V gene. CDR3 nucleotides: TGTGCCAGCAGATTTACAGCGGGAGACTATGGCTACACCTTC. Its translation: CASRFTAGDYGYTF.

The chain combines TRBV7-3 with TRBJ2-1, with D unclear. Trimming took off 2 bases at V and 0 bases at J, with 8 bases between the two ends. The CDR3 has 15 residues. Germline V gene lookup returns CDR1 SGHTA and CDR2 FQGTGA. This CDR3 reads CASSLVGSSYNEQFF. The CDR3, as DNA: TGTGCCAGCAGCTTAGTCGGTAGCTCCTACAATGAGCAGTTCTTC.

The rearrangement uses TRBV7-9 and TRBJ2-7, with no clear D. CDR3 length: 12 amino acids. Germline-derived CDR1 and CDR2 are SEHNR and FQNEAQ (reference sequence). Trimming left V 3 bases short and J 4 bases short, with 7 bases between. As DNA, the CDR3 is TGTGCCAGCAGCTTCAGGCCTTACGAGCAGTACTTC. Its protein is CASSFRPYEQYF.

The chain is built from TRBV30 and TRBJ2-7, with 11 nucleotides matching TRBD2. Germline V gene sequence: CDR1 GTSNPN, CDR2 SVGIG (reference sequence). The CDR3 spans 15 residues. The V and J ends lost 0 bases and 1 base, in that order; junction bases with no gene match: 2. The CDR3 DNA follows: TGTGCCTGGAGTGTAGGACTAGCGGGTTCCTACGAGCAGTACTTC. Translated, it gives CAWSVGLAGSYEQYF.